Listed below are T cell receptor beta chains from one sample, sequenced in a study of siplizumab effects on memory and regulatory T cells. Method: immunoSEQ multiplex PCR; TCRdb's copy keeps in-frame clones and lacks some. This sample has over 100,000 clones; just over 90% occur once, and the top ten carry roughly 0.75%. Sequencing was carried out using Tregs sorted from blood. The receptors shown here come from a human donor in good health. The CDR3 runs from the conserved cysteine through the conserved F or W. Fields, in order: CDR3 DNA, CDR3 protein, V gene, J gene, D gene, clone size. The D gene is left open where the match is weak. Clone size, where shown, is once, few, many, or a class for clones that have expanded.

CDR3nt: TGCGCCAGCAGCTTGCGAGGGGACAGGGACTATGGCTACACCTTC
CDR3aa: CASSLRGDRDYGYTF
v_gene: TRBV5-1
j_gene: TRBJ1-2
d_gene: TRBD1
abundance: few

CDR3nt: TGTGCCAGCAGTGAAGCGCGACCGGGGGCTAATGAAAAACTGTTTTTT
CDR3aa: CASSEARPGANEKLFF
v_gene: TRBV6-1
j_gene: TRBJ1-4
d_gene: NA
abundance: once

CDR3nt: TGTGCCAGCAAGGTTGCGAGCTCCTATAATTCACCCCTCCACTTT
CDR3aa: CASKVASSYNSPLHF
v_gene: TRBV27
j_gene: TRBJ1-6
d_gene: NA
abundance: NA

CDR3nt: TGTGCCAGCAGTCTAGCTAACTATGGCTACACCTTC
CDR3aa: CASSLANYGYTF
v_gene: TRBV28
j_gene: TRBJ1-2
d_gene: NA
abundance: once

CDR3nt: TGTGCCAGTAGACGAGCGGGAGATACGAAGGAGTTCTTC
CDR3aa: CASRRAGDTKEFF
v_gene: TRBV19
j_gene: TRBJ2-1
d_gene: TRBD2
abundance: NA

CDR3nt: TGTGCCAGCAGAAACAGGGGGAGTTACAATGAGCAGTTCTTC
CDR3aa: CASRNRGSYNEQFF
v_gene: TRBV6-6
j_gene: TRBJ2-1
d_gene: TRBD1
abundance: NA

CDR3nt: TGCGCCAGCAGCCAAGACGGACAGCCTGTAGATACGCAGTATTTT
CDR3aa: CASSQDGQPVDTQYF
v_gene: TRBV4-1
j_gene: TRBJ2-3
d_gene: NA
abundance: NA

CDR3nt: TGTGCCAGCTCACCATACGTGGGGGATCGGTCCTACGAGCAGTACTTC
CDR3aa: CASSPYVGDRSYEQYF
v_gene: TRBV18
j_gene: TRBJ2-7
d_gene: NA
abundance: NA

CDR3nt: TGTGCCATCAGTGCTCAAGGGATGGGGGATCAGCCCCAGCATTTT
CDR3aa: CAISAQGMGDQPQHF
v_gene: TRBV10-3
j_gene: TRBJ1-5
d_gene: NA
abundance: NA

CDR3nt: TGTGCCAGCAGATCCACACTAGCGCGCGCCTACGAGCAGTACTTC
CDR3aa: CASRSTLARAYEQYF
v_gene: TRBV6-5
j_gene: TRBJ2-7
d_gene: TRBD2
abundance: NA

CDR3nt: TGTGCCAGCAGCTTACGTCCCGACACCGGGGAGCTGTTTTTT
CDR3aa: CASSLRPDTGELFF
v_gene: TRBV11-3
j_gene: TRBJ2-2
d_gene: NA
abundance: NA

CDR3nt: TGTGCCAGCAGTGTACGATTAACGGAGAACTATGGCTACACCTTC
CDR3aa: CASSVRLTENYGYTF
v_gene: TRBV6-5
j_gene: TRBJ1-2
d_gene: NA
abundance: NA

CDR3nt: TGTGCCAGCAGCTTAAGGGAGGGTGCGCCCCAGCATTTT
CDR3aa: CASSLREGAPQHF
v_gene: TRBV7-9
j_gene: TRBJ1-5
d_gene: NA
abundance: NA

CDR3nt: TGTGCCAGTAGGAAAGGACCAGCTAAAGGATGGGGCTACACCTTC
CDR3aa: CASRKGPAKGWGYTF
v_gene: TRBV19
j_gene: TRBJ1-2
d_gene: NA
abundance: NA

CDR3nt: TGCGCCAGCAGCTTGCTCACATCCTCCTACGAGCAGTACTTC
CDR3aa: CASSLLTSSYEQYF
v_gene: TRBV5-1
j_gene: TRBJ2-7
d_gene: NA
abundance: NA

CDR3nt: TGTGCCAGTAGAACCGGGACAGCGAACACCGGGGAGCTGTTTTTT
CDR3aa: CASRTGTANTGELFF
v_gene: TRBV19
j_gene: TRBJ2-2
d_gene: TRBD1
abundance: NA

CDR3nt: TGTGCCAGCAGCGCCGGGACAGGGGGCGGACTTAGATCACCCCTCCACTTT
CDR3aa: CASSAGTGGGLRSPLHF
v_gene: TRBV28
j_gene: TRBJ1-6
d_gene: TRBD1
abundance: NA

CDR3nt: TGTGCCAGCAGCCCACAACTAGCCAAAAACATTCAGTACTTC
CDR3aa: CASSPQLAKNIQYF
v_gene: TRBV6-5
j_gene: TRBJ2-4
d_gene: NA
abundance: NA

CDR3nt: TGTGCCAGCAGTCATGACTTCCGGCGACTGTACTTC
CDR3aa: CASSHDFRRLYF
v_gene: TRBV6-1
j_gene: TRBJ2-4
d_gene: NA
abundance: once

CDR3nt: TGTGCCAGCAGTTACTCGGTGGCCTACGAGCAGTACTTC
CDR3aa: CASSYSVAYEQYF
v_gene: TRBV6-6
j_gene: TRBJ2-7
d_gene: NA
abundance: NA

CDR3nt: TGCGCCAGCAGCCCCCTTGGAGGGAAGGCCCACGGCTACACCTTC
CDR3aa: CASSPLGGKAHGYTF
v_gene: TRBV5-1
j_gene: TRBJ1-2
d_gene: NA
abundance: NA

CDR3nt: TGTGCCAGCACCTTAGCGGGATCGCAAGAGCAGTACTTC
CDR3aa: CASTLAGSQEQYF
v_gene: TRBV6-6
j_gene: TRBJ2-7
d_gene: TRBD2
abundance: once

CDR3nt: TGTGCCAGCAGTAGGACTAGCGGCGAGCAGTACTTC
CDR3aa: CASSRTSGEQYF
v_gene: TRBV6-5
j_gene: TRBJ2-7
d_gene: TRBD2
abundance: NA

CDR3nt: TGTGCAACGGGCGGGGGGACCTCCTACGAGCAGTACTTC
CDR3aa: CATGGGTSYEQYF
v_gene: TRBV6-6
j_gene: TRBJ2-7
d_gene: TRBD2
abundance: NA

CDR3nt: TGCAGCGTCGGGGACAGATACACTGAAGCTTTCTTT
CDR3aa: CSVGDRYTEAFF
v_gene: TRBV29-1
j_gene: TRBJ1-1
d_gene: TRBD1
abundance: NA

CDR3nt: TGTGCCAGCAGTGTTGTCCTCGGAGAGACCCAGTACTTC
CDR3aa: CASSVVLGETQYF
v_gene: TRBV2
j_gene: TRBJ2-5
d_gene: NA
abundance: NA

CDR3nt: TGTGCCAGCAGCTTAACCCCTCGAACAGGGGCTGGAAACACCATATATTTT
CDR3aa: CASSLTPRTGAGNTIYF
v_gene: TRBV7-9
j_gene: TRBJ1-3
d_gene: TRBD1
abundance: NA

CDR3nt: TGTGCCAGCAGTTCATGGACACGACGCTGGCAGCCCCAGCATTTT
CDR3aa: CASSSWTRRWQPQHF
v_gene: TRBV28
j_gene: TRBJ1-5
d_gene: NA
abundance: NA

CDR3nt: TGTGCCAGCAGTGGGGGGTCTACCGGAAACTATGGCTACACCTTC
CDR3aa: CASSGGSTGNYGYTF
v_gene: TRBV28
j_gene: TRBJ1-2
d_gene: NA
abundance: NA

CDR3nt: TGTGCCAGCCGACCCACAACGGGACGGGGTATTCAGTACTTC
CDR3aa: CASRPTTGRGIQYF
v_gene: TRBV6-4
j_gene: TRBJ2-4
d_gene: NA
abundance: NA

CDR3nt: TGTGCCAGCTCCCGAGGACAGATTGAAGCTTTCTTT
CDR3aa: CASSRGQIEAFF
v_gene: TRBV18
j_gene: TRBJ1-1
d_gene: NA
abundance: NA

CDR3nt: TGTGCCAGTTCGTTCACAGAGAACACTGAAGCTTTCTTT
CDR3aa: CASSFTENTEAFF
v_gene: TRBV4-2
j_gene: TRBJ1-1
d_gene: NA
abundance: NA

CDR3nt: TGCAGCGTTGAAGATTGGGGAACCGAGTACTTC
CDR3aa: CSVEDWGTEYF
v_gene: TRBV29-1
j_gene: TRBJ2-7
d_gene: NA
abundance: NA

CDR3nt: TGTGCCAGCTCACCATCCGACTCCGAGGCAGGGGCAGGAGAGACCGGGGAGCTGTTTTTT
CDR3aa: CASSPSDSEAGAGETGELFF
v_gene: TRBV18
j_gene: TRBJ2-2
d_gene: NA
abundance: NA

CDR3nt: TGTGCCAGCTCACCACCCCACTGGGGGATTGCCAATGAGCAGTTCTTC
CDR3aa: CASSPPHWGIANEQFF
v_gene: TRBV18
j_gene: TRBJ2-1
d_gene: NA
abundance: NA

CDR3nt: TGTGCCAGTAGTAACCCGGGACAGGGAACGGATACGCAGTATTTT
CDR3aa: CASSNPGQGTDTQYF
v_gene: TRBV19
j_gene: TRBJ2-3
d_gene: TRBD1
abundance: once

CDR3nt: TGCGCCAGCAGCCAACGAGGGGGCAGGATGAACACTGAAGCTTTCTTT
CDR3aa: CASSQRGGRMNTEAFF
v_gene: TRBV4-1
j_gene: TRBJ1-1
d_gene: TRBD1
abundance: medium-sized

CDR3nt: TGTGCCAGCAGCTTGGATCGGGGGAGCGGTTACACCGGGGAGCTGTTTTTT
CDR3aa: CASSLDRGSGYTGELFF
v_gene: TRBV5-6
j_gene: TRBJ2-2
d_gene: NA
abundance: NA

CDR3nt: TGTGCCATCAGTGGAACAGGGTCCGGCTACGAGCAGTACTTC
CDR3aa: CAISGTGSGYEQYF
v_gene: TRBV10-3
j_gene: TRBJ2-7
d_gene: NA
abundance: NA

CDR3nt: TGTGCCAGCGTCGGGAGGGGAGCCACCCCTGGGGAGCTGTTTTTT
CDR3aa: CASVGRGATPGELFF
v_gene: TRBV27
j_gene: TRBJ2-2
d_gene: TRBD2
abundance: NA

CDR3nt: TGTGCCAGCAGTTCTCGGGAGTCGCTAAATGAGCAGTTCTTC
CDR3aa: CASSSRESLNEQFF
v_gene: TRBV6-6
j_gene: TRBJ2-1
d_gene: NA
abundance: NA